This T cell receptor beta chain was recorded in a study of blood T cells in healthy people across ages. Findings and limits, study-wide: Both higher diversity and more naive CD4+ cells marked long-lived donors when set against aged donors.

A sample-barcoded 5' primer and a J-beta primer mix were used in a second PCR of roughly 6 to 11 cycles. All cDNA molecules were each tagged by a template-switch adaptor with 12 random nucleotides. TCRdb re-derived calls from the 5' RACE reads in MiXCR, one entry per CDR3 protein. Of 350,000 to 450,000 distinct CDR3 sequences in the sample, about 49% were seen once. Those donating, healthy Caucasian individuals from Russia, were aged about 6 to 100. PBMCs numbering at least 6 million were isolated per sample. Worth noting for this clonotype: Its specificity is unknown.

The sequence derives from a man aged 60-69 years in good health. Sequencing was performed on blood.

The CDR3 reads CASSRSGTGGQPQHF. The CDR3 nucleotides read TGCGCCAGCAGCCGCAGCGGGACAGGGGGCCAGCCCCAGCATTTT. V is TRBV5-1 and J is TRBJ1-5, with 12 nucleotides matching TRBD1. J gave up 7 bases and V 4 bases, and 6 bases lay outside the gene matches. The V gene's germline CDR1 is SGHRS and CDR2 YFSETQ. The CDR3 extends over 15 amino acids.